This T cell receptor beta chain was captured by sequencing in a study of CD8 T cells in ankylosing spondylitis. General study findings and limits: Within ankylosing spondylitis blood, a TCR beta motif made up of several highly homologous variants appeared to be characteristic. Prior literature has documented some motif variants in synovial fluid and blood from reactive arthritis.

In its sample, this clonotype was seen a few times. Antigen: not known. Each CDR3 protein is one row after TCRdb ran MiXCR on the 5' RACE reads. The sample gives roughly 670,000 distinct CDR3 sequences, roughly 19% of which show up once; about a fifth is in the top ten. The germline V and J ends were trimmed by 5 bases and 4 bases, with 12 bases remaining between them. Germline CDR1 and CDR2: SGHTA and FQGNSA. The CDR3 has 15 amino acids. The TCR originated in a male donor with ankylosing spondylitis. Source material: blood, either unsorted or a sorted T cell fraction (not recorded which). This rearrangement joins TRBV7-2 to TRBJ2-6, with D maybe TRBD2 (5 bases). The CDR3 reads CASSQDTGGANVLTF. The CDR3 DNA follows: TGTGCCAGCAGCCAAGACACGGGAGGGGCCAACGTCCTGACTTTC.